Detailed here is one T cell receptor beta chain. Antigen specificity is unknown. The data stem from a study of cytomegalovirus exposure and HLA in healthy donors. Whole-study results and caveats: TCR beta chains numbering some 160 were designated cytomegalovirus-associated. Most of the CMV-associated TCR beta chains (in a later analysis) appeared to be HLA-restricted.

Vbeta (60) and Jbeta (13) primers were used in the PCR. Data came from immunoSEQ multiplex PCR; TCRdb stores just in-frame clones and leaves some out. The sample holds 100,000 to 150,000 clones, roughly 75% seen once. Trimming removed 2 bases from V and 10 bases from J, with 9 bases in between. The CDR3 spans 11 residues. The germline gives CDR1 SGHVS, CDR2 FQNEAQ. The sequenced sample consisted of PBMCs. The TCR originated in a young man in good health and CMV-seropositive. V is TRBV7-8 and J is TRBJ2-7; D remains ambiguous. CDR3 nucleotide sequence: TGTGCCAGCAGCTTACTGGCAGAACAGTACTTC. This sequence encodes CASSLLAEQYF.